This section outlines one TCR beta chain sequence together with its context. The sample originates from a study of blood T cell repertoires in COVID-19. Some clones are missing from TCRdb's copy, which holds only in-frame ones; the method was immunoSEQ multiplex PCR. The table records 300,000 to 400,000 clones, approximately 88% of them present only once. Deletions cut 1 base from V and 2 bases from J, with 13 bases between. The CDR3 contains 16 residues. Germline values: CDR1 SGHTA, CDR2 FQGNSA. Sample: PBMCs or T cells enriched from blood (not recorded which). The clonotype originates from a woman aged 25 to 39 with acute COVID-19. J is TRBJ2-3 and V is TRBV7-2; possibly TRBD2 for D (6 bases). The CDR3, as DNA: TGTGCCAGCAGCTTAGGCTTTAGCGGCGCCACAGATACGCAGTATTTT. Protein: CASSLGFSGATDTQYF.